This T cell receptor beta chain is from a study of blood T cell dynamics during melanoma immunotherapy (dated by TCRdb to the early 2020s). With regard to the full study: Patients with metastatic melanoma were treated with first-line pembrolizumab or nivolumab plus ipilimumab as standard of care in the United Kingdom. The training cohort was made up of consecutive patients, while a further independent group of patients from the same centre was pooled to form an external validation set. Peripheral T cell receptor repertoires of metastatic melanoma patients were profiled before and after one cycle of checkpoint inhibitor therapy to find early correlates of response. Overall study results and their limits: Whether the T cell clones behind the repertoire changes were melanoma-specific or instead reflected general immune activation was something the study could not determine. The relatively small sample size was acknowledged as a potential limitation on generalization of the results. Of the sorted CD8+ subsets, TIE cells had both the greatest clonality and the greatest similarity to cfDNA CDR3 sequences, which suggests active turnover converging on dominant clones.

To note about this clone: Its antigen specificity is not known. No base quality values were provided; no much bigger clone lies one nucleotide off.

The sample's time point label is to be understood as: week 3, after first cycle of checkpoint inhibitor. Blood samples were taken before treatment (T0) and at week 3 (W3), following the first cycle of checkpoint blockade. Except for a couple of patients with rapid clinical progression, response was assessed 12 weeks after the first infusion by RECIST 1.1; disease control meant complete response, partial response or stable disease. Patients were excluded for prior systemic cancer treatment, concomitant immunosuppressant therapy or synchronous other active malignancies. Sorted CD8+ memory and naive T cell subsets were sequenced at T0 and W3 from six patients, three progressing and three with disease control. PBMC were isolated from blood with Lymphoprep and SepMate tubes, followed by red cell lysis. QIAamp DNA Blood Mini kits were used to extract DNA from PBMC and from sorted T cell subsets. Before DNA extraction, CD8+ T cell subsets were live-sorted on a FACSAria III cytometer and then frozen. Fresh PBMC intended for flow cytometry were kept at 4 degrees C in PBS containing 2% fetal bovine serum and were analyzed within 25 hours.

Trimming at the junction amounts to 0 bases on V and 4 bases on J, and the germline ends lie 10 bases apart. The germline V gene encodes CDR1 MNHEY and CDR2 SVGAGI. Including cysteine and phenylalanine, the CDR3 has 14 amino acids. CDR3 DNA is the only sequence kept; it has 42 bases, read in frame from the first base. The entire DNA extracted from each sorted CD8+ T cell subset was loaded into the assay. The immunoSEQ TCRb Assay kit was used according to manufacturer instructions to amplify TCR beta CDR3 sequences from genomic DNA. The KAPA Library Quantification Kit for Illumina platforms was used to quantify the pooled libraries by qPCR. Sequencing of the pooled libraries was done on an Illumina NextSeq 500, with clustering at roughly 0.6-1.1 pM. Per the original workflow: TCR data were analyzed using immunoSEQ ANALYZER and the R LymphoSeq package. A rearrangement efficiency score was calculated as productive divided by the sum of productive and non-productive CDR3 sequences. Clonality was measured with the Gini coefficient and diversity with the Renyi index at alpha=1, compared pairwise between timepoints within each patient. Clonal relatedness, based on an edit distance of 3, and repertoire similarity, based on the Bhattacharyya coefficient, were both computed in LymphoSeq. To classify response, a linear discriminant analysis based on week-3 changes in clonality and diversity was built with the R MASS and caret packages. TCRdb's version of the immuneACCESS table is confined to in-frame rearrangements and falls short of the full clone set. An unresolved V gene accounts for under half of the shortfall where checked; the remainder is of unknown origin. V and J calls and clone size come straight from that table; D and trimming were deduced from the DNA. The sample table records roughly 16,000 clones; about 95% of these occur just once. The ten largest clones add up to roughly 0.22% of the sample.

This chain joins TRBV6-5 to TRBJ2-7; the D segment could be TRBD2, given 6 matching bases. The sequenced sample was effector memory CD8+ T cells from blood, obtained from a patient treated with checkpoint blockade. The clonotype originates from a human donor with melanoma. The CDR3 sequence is CASSYSQGGYEQYF. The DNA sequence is TGTGCCAGCAGTTACTCGCAGGGAGGTTACGAGCAGTACTTC.